This T cell receptor (beta chain) originates from a study of spatial heterogeneity in lung cancer. Points from the study as a whole: Ubiquitous expanded tumor TCRs showed up in blood more at resection than follow-up.

Per germline, CDR1 LNHDA and CDR2 SQIVND (reference sequence). This CDR3 has 17 amino acids. V was pared by 4 bases and J by 5 bases, with 13 bases of the junction left unmatched. A unique molecular identifier was attached to every TCR cDNA molecule. TCRdb reanalysed the 5' RACE reads using MiXCR and keeps one entry per CDR3 protein. Among roughly 80,000 distinct CDR3 sequences listed, around 7.8% were seen once. On this clonotype itself: What it recognizes is unknown.

Time point given: sample taken at primary tumor resection. Samples were obtained from some 70 donors, all untreated early-stage non-small cell lung cancer patients. Sequencing of whole RNA from tumor, nontumor lung or frozen PBMC involved no sorting. Sequencing was performed on PBMCs, taken at surgery. The clonotype comes from a male donor with early-stage non-small cell lung cancer. The chain uses TRBV19 and TRBJ2-2; 7 nucleotides agree with TRBD1. The CDR3 loop reads CASSSPPEGARTGELFF. The CDR3 coding sequence is TGTGCCAGTAGTAGCCCTCCCGAGGGGGCGCGGACCGGGGAGCTGTTTTTT.